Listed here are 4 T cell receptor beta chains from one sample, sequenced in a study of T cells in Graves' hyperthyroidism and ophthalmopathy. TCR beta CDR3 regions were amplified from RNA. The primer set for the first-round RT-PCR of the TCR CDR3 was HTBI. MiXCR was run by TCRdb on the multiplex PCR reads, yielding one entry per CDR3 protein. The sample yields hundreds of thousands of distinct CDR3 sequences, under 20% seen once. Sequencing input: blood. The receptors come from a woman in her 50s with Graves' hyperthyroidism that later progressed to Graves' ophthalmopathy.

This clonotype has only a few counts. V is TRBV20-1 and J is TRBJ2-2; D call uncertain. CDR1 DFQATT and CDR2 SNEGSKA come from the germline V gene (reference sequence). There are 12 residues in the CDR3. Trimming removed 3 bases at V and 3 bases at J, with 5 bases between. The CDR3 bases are TGCAGTGCTAGTAGGGACACCGGGGAGCTGTTTTTT. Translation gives CSASRDTGELFF.

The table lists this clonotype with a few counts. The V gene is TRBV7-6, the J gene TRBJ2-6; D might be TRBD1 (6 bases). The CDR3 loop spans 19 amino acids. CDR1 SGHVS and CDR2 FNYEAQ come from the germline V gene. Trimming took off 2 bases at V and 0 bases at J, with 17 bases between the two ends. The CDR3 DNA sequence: TGTGCCAGCAGCTTATTATCGGGACACGGACCCTCTGGGGCCAACGTCCTGACTTTC. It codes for CASSLLSGHGPSGANVLTF.

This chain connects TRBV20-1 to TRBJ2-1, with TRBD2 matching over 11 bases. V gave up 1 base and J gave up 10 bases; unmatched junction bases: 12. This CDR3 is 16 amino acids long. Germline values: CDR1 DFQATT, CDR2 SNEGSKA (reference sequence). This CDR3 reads CSARGGTSGYNREQFF. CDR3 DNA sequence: TGCAGTGCTAGAGGGGGGACTAGCGGCTACAATAGGGAGCAGTTCTTC.

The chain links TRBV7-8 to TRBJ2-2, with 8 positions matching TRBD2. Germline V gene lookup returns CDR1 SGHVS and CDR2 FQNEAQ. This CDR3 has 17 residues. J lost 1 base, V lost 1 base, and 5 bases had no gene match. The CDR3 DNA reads TGTGCCAGCAGCTTAGATCTACTAGCGGTGAACACCGGGGAGCTGTTTTTT. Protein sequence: CASSLDLLAVNTGELFF.